This T cell receptor (beta chain) was recovered during a study of T cells in Graves' hyperthyroidism and ophthalmopathy. Amplification of TCR beta CDR3 regions used RNA as the template. When the TCR CDR3 underwent first-round RT-PCR, the HTBI primer set was used. One entry per CDR3 protein, called by TCRdb with MiXCR from the multiplex PCR reads. The table includes roughly 560,000 distinct CDR3 sequences, roughly 15% detected once. This clonotype was seen repeatedly, ten times or more. The antigen is unknown. Germline loops: CDR1 SGHRS, CDR2 YFSETQ. The trim removed 7 bases at V and 7 bases at J, leaving 10 bases unmatched. The CDR3 totals 13 residues. Study-level points and caveats: Ophthalmopathy got predicted by the model a median about six months before its onset. Blood held most thyroid clonotypes expanded above 0.001 frequency.

Sample: blood. V is TRBV5-1 and J is TRBJ2-7; 8 bases are a match to TRBD2. The clonotype originates from a woman in her thirties or forties with Graves' ophthalmopathy. The CDR3 loop is CASFPSGSREQYF. The CDR3 nucleotides read TGCGCCAGCTTTCCCAGCGGGAGTAGGGAGCAGTACTTC.